Listed here is a single TCR beta chain. The target antigen is unknown. This entry belongs to a study of T cells in Graves' hyperthyroidism and ophthalmopathy. Study outcomes and limitations: Peripheral blood also featured most of the thyroid clonotypes expanded above 0.001.

CDR3 size: 12 residues. The V gene's germline CDR1 is SGDLS and CDR2 YYNGEE. The V end lost 0 bases, the J end lost 9 bases, and 7 bases lay between the germline ends. Amplification of TCR beta CDR3 regions was performed using RNA transcripts as template. Primed by the HTBI set, a first-round RT-PCR was run on the TCR CDR3. TCRdb re-called the multiplex PCR reads through MiXCR, storing one row per CDR3 protein. This sample yields about 600,000 distinct CDR3 sequences, of which around 13% are seen a single time; around 13% belongs to the top ten. The chain links TRBV9 to TRBJ2-1; D ambiguous. Sequenced material: blood. This sequence was found in a woman in her forties or fifties with Graves' ophthalmopathy. The CDR3 spells CASSVVSSEQFF. For the CDR3, the DNA is TGTGCCAGCAGCGTAGTGAGCAGTGAGCAGTTCTTC.